This passage covers 25 T cell receptor beta chains from one sample sequenced in a study of T cell responses to AZD1222 COVID-19 vaccine. The method was immunoSEQ multiplex PCR; TCRdb's version includes in-frame clones alone and lacks a portion of them. This sample yields 120,000 or so clones, of which 75% to 90% are seen a single time; about 7.4% belongs to the top ten. Sequenced here: peripheral blood, sampled 28 days after the second AZD1222 dose. Receptors originate from an adult who received the AZD1222 COVID-19 vaccine.

The rearrangement joins TRBV7-3 to TRBJ1-2, with 10 bases matching TRBD1. V lost 1 base to trimming and J lost 8 bases; unmatched junction nucleotides: 7. CDR1 is SGHTA and CDR2 is FQGTGA in the germline V gene. The CDR3 consists of 15 residues. CDR3 residues: CASSLRGQGTGGYTF. The CDR3, as DNA: TGTGCCAGCAGCTTAAGGGGACAGGGGACGGGCGGCTACACCTTC.

This clone was counted once. The rearrangement links TRBV19 to TRBJ2-2; perhaps TRBD2 as D (7 bases). Germline loops: CDR1 LNHDA, CDR2 SQIVND (reference sequence). This CDR3 spans 14 amino acids. V was trimmed by 3 bases and J by 5 bases, leaving 10 bases between them. CDR3 amino acids: CASSMAGATGELFF. CDR3 nucleotides: TGTGCCAGTAGTATGGCGGGGGCAACCGGGGAGCTGTTTTTT. The whole variable domain, filled in from reference TRBV19 and TRBJ2-2, reads DGGITQSPKYLFRKEGQNVTLSCEQNLNHDAMYWYRQDPGQGLRLIYYSQIVNDFQKGDIAEGYSVSREKKESFPLTVTSAQKNPTAFYLCASSMAGATGELFFGEGSRLTVL.

This chain uses TRBV7-2 with TRBJ2-7, with D perhaps TRBD1 or TRBD2 (6 bases each). V gave up 5 bases and J gave up 1 base, with 15 bases separating them. CDR3 size: 15 residues. The germline V gene encodes CDR1 SGHTA and CDR2 FQGNSA. In DNA form, the CDR3 reads TGTGCCAGCAGCGTGGGGGCGGGATCGTCCTACGAGCAGTACTTC. Encoded protein: CASSVGAGSSYEQYF. Full variable domain (rest looked up from reference TRBV7-2 and TRBJ2-7): GAGVSQSPSNKVTEKGKDVELRCDPISGHTALYWYRQSLGQGLEFLIYFQGNSAPDKSGLPSDRFSAERTGGSVSTLTIQRTQQEDSAVYLCASSVGAGSSYEQYFGPGTRLTVT.

V usage is TRBV5-6 and J usage is TRBJ1-3; 11 positions match TRBD1. V was pared by 4 bases and J by 2 bases, with 5 bases of the junction left unmatched. Germline values: CDR1 SGHDT, CDR2 YYEEEE. The CDR3 sequence is 16 residues long. CDR3 bases: TGTGCCAGCAGCCCAGGACAGGGGGCAGCTGGAAACACCATATATTTT. It is translated as CASSPGQGAAGNTIYF.

The chain's CDR3 is CASSLQAQMNTEAFF. The CDR3 DNA follows: TGTGCCAGCAGCTTACAAGCACAGATGAACACTGAAGCTTTCTTT. The J gene is TRBJ1-1, the V gene TRBV5-4; D unresolved. In germline, CDR1 is SGHNT, CDR2 YYREEE (reference sequence). This CDR3 has 15 residues. V was shortened by 2 bases and J by 0 bases, with 11 bases between the two germline ends.

This chain uses TRBV30 with TRBJ2-7; 7 nucleotides agree with TRBD1. The V gene's germline CDR1 is GTSNPN and CDR2 SVGIG (reference sequence). This CDR3 has 13 amino acids. V lost 8 bases to trimming and J lost 6 bases; unmatched junction nucleotides: 13. CDR3: CAISGNRGFEQYF. In DNA form, the CDR3 reads TGTGCCATCTCAGGGAACAGGGGCTTCGAGCAGTACTTC.

The J gene is TRBJ2-1, the V gene TRBV11-3; TRBD1 aligns across 7 bases. This CDR3 is 15 amino acids long. Germline V lookup: CDR1 SGHNT, CDR2 YENEEA. J gave up 4 bases and V 5 bases, and 8 bases lay outside the gene matches. CDR3 amino acids: CASSKQGPSYNEQFF. CDR3 in DNA: TGTGCCAGCAGCAAACAGGGGCCATCTTACAATGAGCAGTTCTTC.

The chain is built from TRBV27 and TRBJ2-7; a weak D match, TRBD2 (7 bases). Looked up from germline, CDR1 is MNHEY and CDR2 is SMNVEV (reference sequence). The V end lost 2 bases, the J end lost 4 bases, and 24 bases lay between the germline ends. The CDR3 length is 18 residues. The CDR3 sequence: CASSLTVRGGWNPYEQYF. The CDR3 DNA is TGTGCCAGCAGTTTAACGGTAAGGGGGGGGTGGAACCCGTACGAGCAGTACTTC.

This chain connects TRBV27 to TRBJ2-7; D gene ambiguous. The CDR3 sequence is 14 residues long. V was shortened by 6 bases and J by 0 bases, with 12 bases between the two germline ends. Germline CDR1 and CDR2: MNHEY and SMNVEV (reference sequence). DNA of the CDR3: TGTGCCAGCAGATCGGCAATGAGCTCCTACGAGCAGTACTTC. Translation gives CASRSAMSSYEQYF.

The chain is built from TRBV10-3 and TRBJ2-1; D is unresolved. V lost 5 bases and J lost 5, with 10 bases in between. Germline V gene sequence: CDR1 ENHRY, CDR2 SYGVKD. The CDR3 spans 13 residues. CDR3 in DNA: TGTGCCATCAGTTTAGCAGCAAACAATGAGCAGTTCTTC. It specifies CAISLAANNEQFF.

J is TRBJ2-7 and V is TRBV5-1; D unresolved. Germline V gene data show CDR1 as SGHRS and CDR2 as YFSETQ. The ends were cut back, 0 bases at V and 2 bases at J, with 9 bases in the middle. The CDR3 totals 14 residues. CDR3 nucleotide sequence: TGCGCCAGCAGCTTGGGTGACTCAACCTACGAGCAGTACTTC. Translation gives CASSLGDSTYEQYF.

The rearrangement uses TRBV4-3 and TRBJ2-3; maybe TRBD1 (6 bases). The CDR3 runs 14 residues. V lost 2 bases and J lost 10, with 16 bases in between. The germline V gene has CDR1 LGHNA and CDR2 YSLEER. CDR3 sequence reads: CASSQTPTGRAQYF. The CDR3, as DNA: TGCGCCAGCAGCCAAACACCCACAGGGAGAGCGCAGTATTTT.

The table lists this clone with a count of one. The chain has TRBV29-1 and TRBJ1-1, with D possibly TRBD1 on 5 matching bases. CDR3 length: 10 residues. Deletions cut 5 bases from V and 13 bases from J, with 14 bases between. CDR1 and CDR2 (germline): SQVTM, ANQGSEA. CDR3 sequence: CSVWETEDFF. CDR3 nucleotide sequence: TGCAGCGTTTGGGAGACAGAGGATTTCTTT. The full variable domain, completed using reference TRBV29-1 and TRBJ1-1, is SAVISQKPSRDICQRGTSLTIQCQVDSQVTMMFWYRQQPGQSLTLIATANQGSEATYESGFVIDKFPISRPNLTFSTLTVSNMSPEDSSIYLCSVWETEDFFGQGTRLTVV.

CDR3 sequence reads: CASAVPGDTEAFF. The CDR3, as DNA: TGTGCCAGCGCCGTACCCGGGGACACTGAAGCTTTCTTT. V usage is TRBV27 and J usage is TRBJ1-1, with D hard to call. CDR3 length: 13 residues. Germline V lookup: CDR1 MNHEY, CDR2 SMNVEV (reference sequence). The ends were cut back, 8 bases at V and 3 bases at J, with 13 bases in the middle.

The chain joins TRBV4-1 to TRBJ2-7; no reliable D call. Trimming stripped 4 bases from V and 4 bases from J, with 11 bases between. The CDR3 is 13 residues long. CDR1 MGHRA and CDR2 YSYEKL come from the germline V gene. CDR3: CASSLSVQYEQYF. The CDR3 region has the DNA TGCGCCAGCAGCCTATCAGTGCAATACGAGCAGTACTTC.

The J gene is TRBJ2-1, the V gene TRBV5-3; D is unclear. TRBV5-3 has ORF status, its function being uncertain. V dropped 1 base and J dropped 4 bases, with 12 bases sitting between them. This CDR3 is built from 15 residues. In DNA form, the CDR3 reads TGTGCCAGAAGCTTGTGGACCTACCCTTACAATGAGCAGTTCTTC. Translating gives CARSLWTYPYNEQFF.

This chain links TRBV30 with TRBJ2-3; 8 bases agree with TRBD2. The ends lost 8 bases at V and 2 bases at J; junction bases unmatched: 6. Looked up from germline, CDR1 is GTSNPN and CDR2 is SVGIG (reference sequence). The CDR3 is made up of 13 amino acids. CDR3 sequence reads: CALAGSFTDTQYF. The CDR3 nucleotides read TGTGCCCTAGCGGGCTCCTTCACAGATACGCAGTATTTT.

J is TRBJ1-6 and V is TRBV29-1, with D maybe TRBD1 (5 bases). Germline V gives CDR1 SQVTM, CDR2 ANQGSEA. With 6 bases removed from V and 5 bases from J, the gap between germline ends came to 11 bases. The CDR3 sequence is 13 residues long. The CDR3 sequence is CSVMQGDNSPLHF. The CDR3 coding sequence is TGCAGCGTAATGCAGGGAGATAATTCACCCCTCCACTTT.

Notes on this clone: Other DNA sequences of this sample code for an identical CDR3. V gene TRBV9 combines with J gene TRBJ2-7; D remains unclear. The germline V and J ends were trimmed by 0 bases and 0 bases, with 7 bases remaining between them. The CDR3 totals 14 residues. The V gene's germline CDR1 is SGDLS and CDR2 YYNGEE. DNA of the CDR3: TGTGCCAGCAGCGTAGGGGGTAGCTCCTACGAGCAGTACTTC. Its translation: CASSVGGSSYEQYF.

This chain links TRBV27 with TRBJ2-1; TRBD2 aligns across 9 bases. The V segment lost 5 bases and the J segment 7 bases; nucleotides outside the gene matches: 6. Germline V gene lookup returns CDR1 MNHEY and CDR2 SMNVEV (reference sequence). This CDR3 is built from 14 residues. In DNA form, the CDR3 reads TGTGCCAGCAGTCTGATAGCGGGAGCTAATGAGCAGTTCTTC. It translates to CASSLIAGANEQFF.

The genes are TRBV7-6 and TRBJ1-3, with 7 bases that match TRBD1. Germline V lookup: CDR1 SGHVS, CDR2 FNYEAQ. Losses at the gene ends were 2 bases for V and 2 bases for J; bases not matched to a gene: 3. The CDR3 is 15 amino acids. For the CDR3, the DNA is TGTGCCAGCAGCTTACACGACAGGGCTGGAAACACCATATATTTT. Translated, it gives CASSLHDRAGNTIYF.

The chain carries TRBV7-9 and TRBJ1-1; TRBD1 agrees at 7 bases. V shed 5 bases and J 3 bases; nucleotides not matched to a gene: 12. Per the germline V gene, CDR1 is SEHNR and CDR2 is FQNEAQ (reference sequence). This CDR3 comprises 16 residues. For the CDR3, the DNA is TGTGCCAGCAGCCCCCGGAGGGGGCCTATCTACACTGAAGCTTTCTTT. Translating it yields CASSPRRGPIYTEAFF.

This chain joins TRBV3-1 (or the pseudogene TRBV3-2) and TRBJ2-3; maybe TRBD2 (7 bases). Germline CDR1 is LGHDT and CDR2 is YNNKEL (reference sequence). The CDR3 runs 18 residues. Trimming took 3 bases from V and 7 from J, leaving 26 bases between them. Written as DNA, the CDR3 is TGTGCCAGCAGCCATGGTCCGGGGGGCCGGGATCTCGTGTATACGCAGTATTTT. Translation gives CASSHGPGGRDLVYTQYF.

This chain uses TRBV28 with TRBJ1-1; possible D gene TRBD1, 6 bases. The germline V gene has CDR1 MDHEN and CDR2 SYDVKM. The CDR3 loop spans 14 amino acids. V was pared by 7 bases and J by 6 bases, with 18 bases between. In DNA, the CDR3 is TGTGCCAGCAAGGAGGGACACCATATTTCTGAAGCTTTCTTT. This encodes CASKEGHHISEAFF.

The gene calls are TRBV9 and TRBJ2-3; the D gene is possibly TRBD2 (6 bases). The germline V gene encodes CDR1 SGDLS and CDR2 YYNGEE. The length of the CDR3 is 15 residues. V was pared by 3 bases and J by 8 bases, with 19 bases between. In nucleotides, the CDR3 is TGTGCCAGCAGCGCCGGACGTCTTATCGGGGGTACGCAGTATTTT. This encodes CASSAGRLIGGTQYF.